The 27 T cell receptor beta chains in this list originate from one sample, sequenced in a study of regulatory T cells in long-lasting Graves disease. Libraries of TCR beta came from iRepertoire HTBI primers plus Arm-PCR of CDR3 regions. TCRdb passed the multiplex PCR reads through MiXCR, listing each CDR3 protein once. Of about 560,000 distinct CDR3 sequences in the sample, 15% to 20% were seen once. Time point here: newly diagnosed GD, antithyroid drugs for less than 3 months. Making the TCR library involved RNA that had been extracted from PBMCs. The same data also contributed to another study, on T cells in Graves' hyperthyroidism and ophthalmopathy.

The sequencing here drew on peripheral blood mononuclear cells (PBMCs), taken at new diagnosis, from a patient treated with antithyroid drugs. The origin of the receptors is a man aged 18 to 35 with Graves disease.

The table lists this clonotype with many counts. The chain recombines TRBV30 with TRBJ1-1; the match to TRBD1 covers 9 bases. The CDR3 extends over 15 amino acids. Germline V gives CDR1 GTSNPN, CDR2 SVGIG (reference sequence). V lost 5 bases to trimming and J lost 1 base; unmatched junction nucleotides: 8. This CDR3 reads CAWDRTGGRNTEAFF. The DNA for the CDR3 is TGTGCCTGGGATAGAACAGGGGGCAGGAACACTGAAGCTTTCTTT.

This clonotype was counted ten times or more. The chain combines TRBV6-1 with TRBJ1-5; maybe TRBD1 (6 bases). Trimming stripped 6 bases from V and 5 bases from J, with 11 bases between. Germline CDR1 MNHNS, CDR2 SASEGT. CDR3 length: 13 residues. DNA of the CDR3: TGTGCCAGCAGCAACGGGGGGCATCAGCCCCAGCATTTT. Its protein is CASSNGGHQPQHF.

The CDR3 nucleotides are TGTGCCAGTCAAGCCGGCTCAGCCTACACTGAAGCTTTCTTT. Residues: CASQAGSAYTEAFF. The rearrangement joins TRBV19 to TRBJ1-1, with D unclear. The CDR3 is 14 residues long. Germline assignment: CDR1 LNHDA and CDR2 SQIVND (reference sequence). Trimming removed 8 bases at V and 3 bases at J, with 16 bases between. The full variable domain, in which reference TRBV19 and TRBJ1-1 provide the parts outside the CDR3, is DGGITQSPKYLFRKEGQNVTLSCEQNLNHDAMYWYRQDPGQGLRLIYYSQIVNDFQKGDIAEGYSVSREKKESFPLTVTSAQKNPTAFYLCASQAGSAYTEAFFGQGTRLTVV.

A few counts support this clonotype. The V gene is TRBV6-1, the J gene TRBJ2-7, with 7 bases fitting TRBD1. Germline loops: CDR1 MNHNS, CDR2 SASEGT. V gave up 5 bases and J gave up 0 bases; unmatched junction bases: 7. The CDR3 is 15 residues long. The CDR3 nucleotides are TGTGCCAGCAGTCCGGCACAGGGGATCTCCTACGAGCAGTACTTC. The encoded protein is CASSPAQGISYEQYF.

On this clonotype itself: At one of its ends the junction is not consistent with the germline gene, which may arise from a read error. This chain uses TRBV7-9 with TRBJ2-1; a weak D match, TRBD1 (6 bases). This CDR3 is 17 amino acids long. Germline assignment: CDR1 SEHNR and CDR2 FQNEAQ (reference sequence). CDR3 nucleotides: TGCGCCAGCAGCCAAGAGGCCCCAGGGGTCGCATACAATGAGCAGTTCTTC. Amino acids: CASSQEAPGVAYNEQFF.

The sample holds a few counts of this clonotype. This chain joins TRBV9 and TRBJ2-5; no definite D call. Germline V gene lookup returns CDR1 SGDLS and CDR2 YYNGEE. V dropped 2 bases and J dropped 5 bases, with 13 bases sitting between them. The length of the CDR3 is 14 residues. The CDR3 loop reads CASSVEPSMETQYF. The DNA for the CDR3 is TGTGCCAGCAGCGTCGAGCCAAGTATGGAGACCCAGTACTTC. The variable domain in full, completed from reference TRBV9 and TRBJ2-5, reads DSGVTQTPKHLITATGQRVTLRCSPRSGDLSVYWYQQSLDQGLQFLIQYYNGEERAKGNILERFSAQQFPDLHSELNLSSLELGDSALYFCASSVEPSMETQYFGPGTRLLVL.

Here the CDR3 reads CASSIGPPNNEQFF. CDR3 DNA sequence: TGTGCCAGCAGCATTGGGCCTCCAAACAATGAGCAGTTCTTC. The rearrangement joins TRBV7-3 to TRBJ2-1, with D unclear. The CDR3 runs 14 residues. With 5 bases removed from V and 5 bases from J, the gap between germline ends came to 13 bases. The V gene's germline CDR1 is SGHTA and CDR2 FQGTGA.

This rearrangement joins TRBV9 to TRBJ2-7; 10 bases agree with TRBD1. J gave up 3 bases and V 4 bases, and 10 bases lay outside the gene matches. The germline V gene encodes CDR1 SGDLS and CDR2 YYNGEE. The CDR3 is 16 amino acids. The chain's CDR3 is CASSSRPGQGLYEQYF. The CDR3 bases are TGTGCCAGCAGCTCCCGTCCGGGACAGGGGCTCTACGAGCAGTACTTC.

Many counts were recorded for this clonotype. In DNA form, the CDR3 reads TGCAGTGCGGGGACAGGGGGCACTGAAGCTTTCTTT. It specifies CSAGTGGTEAFF. The V gene is TRBV20-1, the J gene TRBJ1-1; TRBD1 matches at 11 bases. This CDR3 is 12 amino acids long. From germline, CDR1 is DFQATT and CDR2 SNEGSKA (reference sequence). V trimming: 6 bases; J trimming: 4 bases; junction bases outside the gene matches: 1.

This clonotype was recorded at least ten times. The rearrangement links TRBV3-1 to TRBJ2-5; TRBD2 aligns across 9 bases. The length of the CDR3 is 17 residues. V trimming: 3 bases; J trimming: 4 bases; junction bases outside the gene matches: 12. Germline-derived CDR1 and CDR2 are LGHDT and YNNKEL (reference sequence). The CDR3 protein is CASSHVLAGGPRETQYF. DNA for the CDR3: TGTGCCAGCAGCCACGTCTTGGCGGGAGGGCCTCGAGAGACCCAGTACTTC.

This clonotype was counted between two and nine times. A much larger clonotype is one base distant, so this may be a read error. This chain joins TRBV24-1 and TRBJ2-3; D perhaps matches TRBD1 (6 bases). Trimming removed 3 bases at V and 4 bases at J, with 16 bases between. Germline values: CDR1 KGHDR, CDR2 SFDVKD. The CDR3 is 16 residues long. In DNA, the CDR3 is TGTGCCACCAGTGATCCTGAGGCGAGGGGGTCAGATACGCAGTATTTT. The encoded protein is CATSDPEARGSDTQYF.

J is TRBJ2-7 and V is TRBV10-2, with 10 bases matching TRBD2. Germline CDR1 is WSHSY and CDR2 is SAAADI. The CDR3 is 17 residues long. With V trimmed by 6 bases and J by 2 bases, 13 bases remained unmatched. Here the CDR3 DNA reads TGCGCCAGCAGGCCCCTTGGGACTAGCGAGCCCCCCTACGAGCAGTACTTC. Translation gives CASRPLGTSEPPYEQYF.

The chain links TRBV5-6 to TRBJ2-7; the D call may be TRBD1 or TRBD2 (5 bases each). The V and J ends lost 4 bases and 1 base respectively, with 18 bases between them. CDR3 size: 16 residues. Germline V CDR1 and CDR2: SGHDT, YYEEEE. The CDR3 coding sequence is TGTGCCAGCAGCACGATTAACCGGGACGGATCCTACGAGCAGTACTTC. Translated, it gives CASSTINRDGSYEQYF.

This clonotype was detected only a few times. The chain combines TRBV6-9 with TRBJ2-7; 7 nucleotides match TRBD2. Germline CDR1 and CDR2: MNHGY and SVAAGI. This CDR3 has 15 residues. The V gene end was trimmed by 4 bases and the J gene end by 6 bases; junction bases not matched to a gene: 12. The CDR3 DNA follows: TGTGCCAGCAGTTCCCCGCCAGCGGGAATACGCGAGCAGTACTTC. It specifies CASSSPPAGIREQYF.

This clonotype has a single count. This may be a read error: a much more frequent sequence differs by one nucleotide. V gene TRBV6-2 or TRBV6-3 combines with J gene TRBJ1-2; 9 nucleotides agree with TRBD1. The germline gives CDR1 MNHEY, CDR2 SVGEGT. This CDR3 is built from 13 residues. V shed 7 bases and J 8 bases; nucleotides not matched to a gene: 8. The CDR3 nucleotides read TGTGCCAGCATCGGACAGGGGACGCGGGGCTACACCTTC. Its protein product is CASIGQGTRGYTF.

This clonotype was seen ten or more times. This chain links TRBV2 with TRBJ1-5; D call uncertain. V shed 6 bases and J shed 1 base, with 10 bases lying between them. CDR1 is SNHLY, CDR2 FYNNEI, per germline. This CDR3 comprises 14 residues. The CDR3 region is CASREGISNQPQHF. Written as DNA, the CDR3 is TGTGCCAGCAGGGAGGGTATCAGCAATCAGCCCCAGCATTTT.

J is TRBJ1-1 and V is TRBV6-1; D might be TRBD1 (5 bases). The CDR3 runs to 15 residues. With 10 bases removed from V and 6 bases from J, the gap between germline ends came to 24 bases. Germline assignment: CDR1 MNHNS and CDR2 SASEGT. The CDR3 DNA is TGTGCCACCTGGGGCTTAGGGCCGGTGAGGGCTGAAGCTTTCTTT. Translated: CATWGLGPVRAEAFF.

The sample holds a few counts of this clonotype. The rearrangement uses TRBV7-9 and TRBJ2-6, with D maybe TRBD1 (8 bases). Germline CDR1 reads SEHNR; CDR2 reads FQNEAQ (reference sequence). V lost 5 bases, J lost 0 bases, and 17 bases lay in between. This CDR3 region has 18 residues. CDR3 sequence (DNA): TGTGCCAGCAGCGGGGGGGGGACAGGACCCTCTGGGGCCAACGTCCTGACTTTC. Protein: CASSGGGTGPSGANVLTF.

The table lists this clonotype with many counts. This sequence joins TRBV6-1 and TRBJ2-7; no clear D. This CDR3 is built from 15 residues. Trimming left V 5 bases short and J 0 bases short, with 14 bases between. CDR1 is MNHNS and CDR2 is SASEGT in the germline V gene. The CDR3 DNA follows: TGTGCCAGCAGTATCATCAAAGGCGGCTCCTACGAGCAGTACTTC. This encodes CASSIIKGGSYEQYF.

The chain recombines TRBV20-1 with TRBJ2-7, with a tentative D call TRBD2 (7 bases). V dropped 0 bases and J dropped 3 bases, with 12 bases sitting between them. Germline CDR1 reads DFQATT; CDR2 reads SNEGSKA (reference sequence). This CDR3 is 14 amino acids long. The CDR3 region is CSARDPGGFYEQYF. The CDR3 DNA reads TGCAGTGCTAGAGACCCGGGGGGCTTCTACGAGCAGTACTTC.

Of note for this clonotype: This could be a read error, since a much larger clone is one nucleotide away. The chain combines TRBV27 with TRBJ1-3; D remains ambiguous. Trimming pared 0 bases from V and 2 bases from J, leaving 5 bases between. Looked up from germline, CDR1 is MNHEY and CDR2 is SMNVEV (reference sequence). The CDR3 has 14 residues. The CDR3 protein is CASSLSGTGNTIYF. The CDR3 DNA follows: TGTGCCAGCAGTTTATCGGGGACTGGAAACACCATATATTTT.

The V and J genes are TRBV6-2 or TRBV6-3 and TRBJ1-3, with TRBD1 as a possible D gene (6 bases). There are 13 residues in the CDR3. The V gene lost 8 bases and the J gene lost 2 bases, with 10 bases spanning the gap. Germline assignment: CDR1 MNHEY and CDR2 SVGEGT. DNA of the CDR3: TGTGCCAGCCTCCGGACAGCTGGAAACACCATATATTTT. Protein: CASLRTAGNTIYF.

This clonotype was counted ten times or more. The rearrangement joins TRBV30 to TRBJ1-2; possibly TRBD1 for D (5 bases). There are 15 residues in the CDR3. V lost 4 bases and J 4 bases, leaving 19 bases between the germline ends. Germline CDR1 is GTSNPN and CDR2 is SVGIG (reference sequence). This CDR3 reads CAWTPKGRDFYGYTF. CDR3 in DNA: TGTGCCTGGACGCCGAAGGGCAGGGACTTCTATGGCTACACCTTC. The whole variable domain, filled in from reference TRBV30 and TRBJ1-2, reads SQTIHQWPATLVQPVGSPLSLECTVEGTSNPNLYWYRQAAGRGLQLLFYSVGIGQISSEVPQNLSASRPQDRQFILSSKKLLLSDSGFYLCAWTPKGRDFYGYTFGSGTRLTVV.

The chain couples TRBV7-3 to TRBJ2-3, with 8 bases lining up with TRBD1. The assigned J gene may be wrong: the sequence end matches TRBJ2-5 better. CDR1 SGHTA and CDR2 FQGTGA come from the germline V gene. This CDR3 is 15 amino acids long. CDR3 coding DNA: TGTGCCAGCGGCCCATCAGGGGGCGCATCGGAGACCCAGTACTTC. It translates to CASGPSGGASETQYF.

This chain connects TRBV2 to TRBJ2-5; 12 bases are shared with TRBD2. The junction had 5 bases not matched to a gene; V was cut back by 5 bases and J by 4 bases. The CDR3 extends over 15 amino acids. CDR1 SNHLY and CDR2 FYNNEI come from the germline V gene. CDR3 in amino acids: CASSTGLAGPETQYF. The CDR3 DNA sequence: TGTGCCAGCAGTACCGGACTAGCGGGGCCAGAGACCCAGTACTTC.

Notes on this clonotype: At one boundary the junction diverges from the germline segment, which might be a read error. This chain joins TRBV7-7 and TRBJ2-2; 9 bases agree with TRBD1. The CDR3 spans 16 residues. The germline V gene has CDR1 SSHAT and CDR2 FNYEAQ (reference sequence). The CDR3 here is CASSLANRGRGGELFF. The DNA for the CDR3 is TGTGCTAGCAGCTTAGCAAACAGGGGGCGCGGCGGGGAGCTGTTTTTT.

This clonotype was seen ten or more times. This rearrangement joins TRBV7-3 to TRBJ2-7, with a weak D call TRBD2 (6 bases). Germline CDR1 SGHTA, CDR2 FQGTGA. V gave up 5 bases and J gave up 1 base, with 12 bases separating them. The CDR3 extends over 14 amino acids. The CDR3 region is CASSPRERSYEQYF. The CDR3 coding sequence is TGTGCCAGCAGCCCCCGGGAGAGATCCTACGAGCAGTACTTC.